Listed here are 32 T cell receptor beta chains from one sample, sequenced in a study of tumour-infiltrating T cells in Burkitt lymphoma (dated by TCRdb to the early 2020s). Library creation used the immunoSEQ multiplex PCR assay. In its TCRdb copy, this immuneACCESS table keeps in-frame sequences only and misses some clones. Where compared with another copy, unresolved V genes explain less than half of these, and the others have no known cause. The sample table records hundreds of clones; roughly half of these occur just once. The top ten clonotypes cover around a quarter of the sample. Sequenced input: tumor tissue. The origin of the receptors is a human donor with Burkitt lymphoma.

V and J are TRBV5-1 and TRBJ2-1; the match to TRBD2 covers 9 bases. Germline CDR1 SGHRS, CDR2 YFSETQ. The J segment lost 4 bases and the V segment lost 4 bases, leaving 6 bases of the junction unmatched. This CDR3 spans 15 amino acids. The CDR3 sequence: CASSPGTSFYNEQFF. The DNA for the CDR3 is TGCGCCAGCAGCCCCGGGACTAGCTTTTACAATGAGCAGTTCTTC.

The gene calls are TRBV5-1 and TRBJ2-1, with TRBD2 identical over 13 bases. The CDR3 totals 17 residues. CDR1 SGHRS and CDR2 YFSETQ come from the germline V gene. Germline trimming cut 4 bases from V and 10 bases from J; bases unmatched to any gene: 14. CDR3 bases: TGCGCCAGCAGCCCGAAATTAACTAGCGGGGGGGCAAGGGAGCAGTTCTTC. Amino acids: CASSPKLTSGGAREQFF.

The genes are TRBV11-2 and TRBJ1-3; D unresolved. The V gene lost 3 bases and the J gene lost 10 bases, with 16 bases spanning the gap. This CDR3 region has 14 residues. The germline CDR1 and CDR2 sequences are SGHAT and FQNNGV. CDR3 DNA: TGTGCCAGCAGCTTCGACGACCTGTTCGGGACCATATATTTT. It specifies CASSFDDLFGTIYF.

This clone is termed large. The chain couples TRBV6-5 to TRBJ1-4; TRBD1 is a possible D gene (5 bases). The CDR3 runs 14 residues. V was clipped by 5 bases and J by 8 bases, with 15 bases between them. Germline V gives CDR1 MNHEY, CDR2 SVGAGI. CDR3 amino acids: CASSPDSYNEKLFF. The DNA of the CDR3 is TGTGCCAGCAGTCCCGACAGCTATAACGAAAAACTGTTTTTT.

This chain links TRBV4-3 with TRBJ2-7; no clear D. CDR1 LGHNA and CDR2 YSLEER come from the germline V gene. The CDR3 covers 14 residues. The germline V and J ends were trimmed by 1 base and 2 bases, with 9 bases remaining between them. The CDR3 bases are TGCGCCAGCAGCCAAGGCTCCCTCACCTACGAGCAGTACTTC. Protein sequence: CASSQGSLTYEQYF.

The V call is TRBV28, the J call TRBJ2-3; D gene uncertain. There are 12 residues in the CDR3. Germline values: CDR1 MDHEN, CDR2 SYDVKM. The germline V and J ends were trimmed by 5 bases and 5 bases, with 8 bases remaining between them. The CDR3 sequence is CASSPYLDTQYF. CDR3 in DNA: TGTGCCAGCAGTCCATATTTAGATACGCAGTATTTT.

This clone was detected once. The genes are TRBV29-1 and TRBJ2-1; the D is unclear. Trimming stripped 6 bases from V and 10 bases from J, with 10 bases between. The CDR3 loop spans 10 amino acids. Per germline, CDR1 SQVTM and CDR2 ANQGSEA. The CDR3 coding sequence is TGCAGCGTAGGCGGTGGGGAGCAGTTCTTC. Protein product: CSVGGGEQFF.

This clone is categorized as large (0.1 to 1%). The rearrangement uses TRBV28 and TRBJ1-2; no clear D gene. V was trimmed by 8 bases and J by 0 bases, leaving 19 bases between them. CDR1 MDHEN and CDR2 SYDVKM come from the germline V gene. The CDR3 contains 16 residues. The CDR3 nucleotides are TGTGCCAGCTATACCGGTGGGGTTGGGGCTAACTATGGCTACACCTTC. Translation: CASYTGGVGANYGYTF.

This clone is classed as large. This same CDR3 is encoded by further DNA sequences in the sample. The V gene is TRBV7-2, the J gene TRBJ1-6; D remains ambiguous. The CDR3 totals 12 residues. Trimming took 0 bases from V and 9 from J, leaving 3 bases between them. The germline gives CDR1 SGHTA, CDR2 FQGNSA. CDR3 region: CASSLARSPLHF. The CDR3 DNA is TGTGCCAGCAGCTTAGCTCGTTCACCCCTCCACTTT.

This clone is labeled as large. V gene TRBV28 combines with J gene TRBJ1-1; TRBD1 might be the D (6 bases). With 4 bases removed from V and 6 bases from J, the gap between germline ends came to 6 bases. Germline loops: CDR1 MDHEN, CDR2 SYDVKM. The CDR3 has 11 amino acids. CDR3 sequence (DNA): TGTGCCAGCAGTTGGACAGCTGAAGCTTTCTTT. Its translation is CASSWTAEAFF. Complete variable domain (other parts from reference TRBV28 and TRBJ1-1): DVKVTQSSRYLVKRTGEKVFLECVQDMDHENMFWYRQDPGLGLRLIYFSYDVKMKEKGDIPEGYSVSREKKERFSLILESASTNQTSMYLCASSWTAEAFFGQGTRLTVV.

This clone is large (0.1 to 1%) within its sample. This rearrangement joins TRBV11-2 to TRBJ1-4; D is ambiguous. Germline values: CDR1 SGHAT, CDR2 FQNNGV. Deletions cut 6 bases from V and 2 bases from J, with 7 bases between. The CDR3 is 13 amino acids. The CDR3 here is CASSLWTNEKLFF. For the CDR3, the DNA is TGTGCCAGCAGTTTATGGACTAATGAAAAACTGTTTTTT.

There are a few counts of this clone. The chain links TRBV29-1 to TRBJ2-7; perhaps D is TRBD1 or TRBD2 (6 bases each). There are 11 residues in the CDR3. Per the germline V gene, CDR1 is SQVTM and CDR2 is ANQGSEA. Trimming shortened V by 6 bases and J by 5 bases, and 11 bases separated the two germline ends. In DNA, the CDR3 is TGCAGCGTCGGGGGCGGGGACGAGCAGTACTTC. As protein: CSVGGGDEQYF.

The V call is TRBV7-2, the J call TRBJ1-1; 9 nucleotides align to TRBD1. The CDR3 runs 16 residues. The V gene end was trimmed by 5 bases and the J gene end by 0 bases; junction bases not matched to a gene: 7. Germline V gene lookup returns CDR1 SGHTA and CDR2 FQGNSA. The CDR3 spells CASSPWTGVVNTEAFF. In DNA form, the CDR3 reads TGTGCCAGCAGCCCCTGGACAGGGGTAGTGAACACTGAAGCTTTCTTT.

This clone is termed large (0.1 to 1%). The chain links TRBV19 to TRBJ1-1; D is uncertain. The CDR3 contains 14 residues. Germline CDR1 and CDR2: LNHDA and SQIVND (reference sequence). The V gene lost 7 bases and the J gene lost 4 bases, with 16 bases spanning the gap. The CDR3 reads CASTPRAGATEAFF. The DNA of the CDR3 is TGTGCCAGTACCCCGAGGGCAGGCGCCACTGAAGCTTTCTTT.

In its sample, this clone is large. The chain recombines TRBV7-9 with TRBJ2-1; D could derive from TRBD1 or TRBD2 (5 bases each). The CDR3 has 14 amino acids. Trimming removed 2 bases from V and 9 bases from J, with 14 bases in between. From germline, CDR1 is SEHNR and CDR2 FQNEAQ (reference sequence). CDR3 sequence reads: CASSLSEGLGEQFF. In nucleotides, the CDR3 is TGTGCCAGCAGCTTATCCGAGGGGCTCGGTGAGCAGTTCTTC.

This clone counts as large. The J gene is TRBJ2-1, the V gene TRBV19; no clear D. CDR3 length: 13 amino acids. Germline-derived CDR1 and CDR2 are LNHDA and SQIVND (reference sequence). Trimming cost V 6 bases and J 8 bases, with 14 bases left between them. The CDR3 nucleotides read TGTGCCAGTAGGAGGTCTGGGGTCGATGAGCAGTTCTTC. It yields the protein CASRRSGVDEQFF.

V usage is TRBV5-1 and J usage is TRBJ1-1; D gene ambiguous. CDR1 and CDR2 (germline): SGHRS, YFSETQ. V dropped 2 bases and J dropped 1 base, with 9 bases sitting between them. The CDR3 consists of 14 residues. CDR3: CASSFYTGNTEAFF. The CDR3 bases are TGCGCCAGCAGCTTTTATACTGGGAACACTGAAGCTTTCTTT.

The chain links TRBV6-6 to TRBJ1-2; perhaps TRBD1 as D (5 bases). CDR1 is MNHNY and CDR2 is SVGAGI in the germline V gene (reference sequence). The CDR3 runs 12 residues. V was trimmed by 6 bases and J by 7 bases, leaving 12 bases between them. CDR3 bases: TGTGCCAGCAGCCAGTGGGGGTCTGGCTACACCTTC. Protein sequence: CASSQWGSGYTF.

The rearrangement uses TRBV5-6 and TRBJ1-2, with D unclear. Germline CDR1 reads SGHDT; CDR2 reads YYEEEE. This CDR3 contains 12 residues. V was pared by 0 bases and J by 3 bases, with 3 bases between. CDR3 residues: CASSLEYYGYTF. The CDR3 nucleotides are TGTGCCAGCAGCTTGGAGTACTATGGCTACACCTTC.

This clone came up a few times. The chain has TRBV29-1 and TRBJ2-1; D might be TRBD1 or TRBD2, each matching 6 bases. V was trimmed by 6 bases and J by 6 bases, leaving 9 bases between them. Germline loops: CDR1 SQVTM, CDR2 ANQGSEA. The length of the CDR3 is 11 residues. Written as DNA, the CDR3 is TGCAGCGTCGGGGGCACCAATGAGCAGTTCTTC. Amino acids: CSVGGTNEQFF.

The chain combines TRBV11-1 with TRBJ1-2; no clear D. CDR1 is SGHAT and CDR2 is FQDESV in the germline V gene (reference sequence). V was pared by 5 bases and J by 4 bases, with 17 bases between. The CDR3 runs 15 residues. CDR3 coding DNA: TGTGCCAGCAGCCATCAGGCTGGAAAGACCTATGGCTACACCTTC. Amino acid sequence: CASSHQAGKTYGYTF.

The rearrangement joins TRBV10-3 to TRBJ1-2; D is perhaps TRBD1 (5 bases). The germline V gene has CDR1 ENHRY and CDR2 SYGVKD. This CDR3 has 18 amino acids. The germline V and J ends were trimmed by 5 bases and 6 bases, with 28 bases remaining between them. CDR3 nucleotide sequence: TGTGCCATCAGTAAGGAGGGACCGAGGGGAGGGCGCAGTGATGGCTACACCTTC. This sequence encodes CAISKEGPRGGRSDGYTF.

This clone was counted only a few times. The chain links TRBV7-9 to TRBJ2-2, with 8 bases lining up with TRBD1. The CDR3 is made up of 16 amino acids. With 5 bases clipped from V and 6 bases from J, the junction kept 11 bases outside the gene matches. Germline V gene data show CDR1 as SEHNR and CDR2 as FQNEAQ (reference sequence). The CDR3, as DNA: TGTGCCAGCAGCCCACCGACAGGGGTGTTTGCCGGGGAGCTGTTTTTT. This sequence encodes CASSPPTGVFAGELFF. Full variable domain (rest looked up from reference TRBV7-9 and TRBJ2-2): DTGVSQNPRHKITKRGQNVTFRCDPISEHNRLYWYRQTLGQGPEFLTYFQNEAQLEKSRLLSDRFSAERPKGSFSTLEIQRTEQGDSAMYLCASSPPTGVFAGELFFGEGSRLTVL.

The gene calls are TRBV6-5 and TRBJ2-7; no firm D call. The CDR3 has 12 residues. Deletions cut 6 bases from V and 2 bases from J, with 8 bases between. From germline, CDR1 is MNHEY and CDR2 SVGAGI. The CDR3 here is CASSLPPYEQYF. CDR3 bases: TGTGCCAGCAGCCTACCCCCCTACGAGCAGTACTTC.

The J gene is TRBJ1-2, the V gene TRBV10-3, with D unclear. This CDR3 is 14 amino acids long. Trimming stripped 0 bases from V and 0 bases from J, with 5 bases between. Per germline, CDR1 ENHRY and CDR2 SYGVKD. The CDR3 sequence is CAISESVPNYGYTF. CDR3 DNA: TGTGCCATCAGTGAGTCGGTCCCTAACTATGGCTACACCTTC.

The rearrangement joins TRBV18 to TRBJ2-5, with D maybe TRBD2 (6 bases). Germline V CDR1 and CDR2: KGHSH, LQKENI. Trimming pared 4 bases from V and 4 bases from J, leaving 10 bases between. This CDR3 region has 13 residues. CDR3 region: CASSQEEGETQYF. CDR3 DNA sequence: TGTGCCAGCTCACAAGAGGAGGGAGAGACCCAGTACTTC.

This clone ranks as large. The chain combines TRBV5-4 with TRBJ1-2; the D gene is possibly TRBD1 (6 bases). CDR3 size: 13 residues. CDR1 and CDR2 (germline): SGHNT, YYREEE (reference sequence). Trimming shortened V by 1 base and J by 4 bases, and 8 bases separated the two germline ends. The CDR3 coding sequence is TGTGCCAGCAGCTTGTGGGGGCCCTATGGCTACACCTTC. Its protein is CASSLWGPYGYTF.

This clone was counted only a few times. The chain employs TRBV5-4 and TRBJ2-7, with 9 positions matching TRBD2. The germline V gene encodes CDR1 SGHNT and CDR2 YYREEE (reference sequence). The CDR3 runs 15 residues. V dropped 2 bases and J dropped 3; count of bases not matched to a gene: 6. The CDR3 protein is CASSFGSSGVYEQYF. The CDR3 DNA follows: TGTGCCAGCAGCTTCGGGTCTAGCGGGGTCTACGAGCAGTACTTC.

The chain has TRBV27 and TRBJ1-1; D gene ambiguous. This CDR3 contains 13 residues. Germline CDR1 and CDR2: MNHEY and SMNVEV (reference sequence). V dropped 5 bases and J dropped 1 base, with 8 bases sitting between them. The CDR3 region is CASSQGRNTEAFF. Written as DNA, the CDR3 is TGTGCCAGCAGTCAAGGACGGAACACTGAAGCTTTCTTT.

Judged by abundance, this clone is large. CDR3 residues: CASSLTGWGRALTDTQYF. In DNA, the CDR3 is TGTGCCAGCAGCTTAACGGGTTGGGGCAGGGCGTTGACAGATACGCAGTATTTT. The chain couples TRBV7-9 to TRBJ2-3, with D tentatively TRBD1 (5 bases). This CDR3 contains 18 residues. CDR1 is SEHNR and CDR2 is FQNEAQ in the germline V gene (reference sequence). The V end lost 2 bases, the J end lost 3 bases, and 21 bases lay between the germline ends.

In its sample, this clone is large. The genes are TRBV11-2 and TRBJ1-2, with D possibly TRBD1 on 6 matching bases. Germline V CDR1 and CDR2: SGHAT, FQNNGV. This CDR3 is 14 amino acids long. Trimming left V 5 bases short and J 7 bases short, with 17 bases between. CDR3 bases: TGTGCCAGCAGCCTACCTCCGGGGGCGCTTGGCTACACCTTC. Translation: CASSLPPGALGYTF. The entire variable domain, with the rest obtained from reference TRBV11-2 and TRBJ1-2, is as follows: EAGVAQSPRYKIIEKRQSVAFWCNPISGHATLYWYQQILGQGPKLLIQFQNNGVVDDSQLPKDRFSAERLKGVDSTLKIQPAKLEDSAVYLCASSLPPGALGYTFGSGTRLTVV.

This chain connects TRBV6-5 to TRBJ1-1; D unresolved. CDR1 is MNHEY, CDR2 SVGAGI, per germline. This CDR3 contains 15 residues. Trimming took off 2 bases at V and 6 bases at J, with 16 bases between the two ends. The CDR3 DNA sequence: TGTGCCAGCAGTTACCGGAGGGTAAATCTTGCTGAAGCTTTCTTT. Its protein is CASSYRRVNLAEAFF.